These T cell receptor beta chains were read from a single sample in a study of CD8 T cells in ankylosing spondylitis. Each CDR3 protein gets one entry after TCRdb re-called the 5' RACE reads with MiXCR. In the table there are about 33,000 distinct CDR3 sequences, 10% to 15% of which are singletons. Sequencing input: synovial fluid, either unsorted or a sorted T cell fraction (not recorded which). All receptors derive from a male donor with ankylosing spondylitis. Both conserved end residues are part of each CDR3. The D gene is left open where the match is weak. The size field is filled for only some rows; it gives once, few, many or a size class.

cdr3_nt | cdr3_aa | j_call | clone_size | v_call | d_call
TGTGCCACCAATAACATGGGGAACACCGGGGAGCTGTTTTTT | CATNNMGNTGELFF | TRBJ2-2 | medium-sized | TRBV15 | .
TGTGCCAGCAGTTACTCGACTCCGGACAGAGTTGATGGCTACACCTTC | CASSYSTPDRVDGYTF | TRBJ1-2 | many | TRBV6-2/TRBV6-3 | .
TGTGCCACCAGCAGTAGGGACAGGGCTGCCAGTGAAGCTTTCTTT | CATSSRDRAASEAFF | TRBJ1-1 | few | TRBV15 | TRBD1
TGTGCCAGCAGCTTAGGGACTAGAGCTGGCTACACCTTC | CASSLGTRAGYTF | TRBJ1-2 | few | TRBV7-8 | .
TGTGCCATCAGTGAGTCGGTTCTAGCCGAGCAGTACTTC | CAISESVLAEQYF | TRBJ2-7 | few | TRBV10-3 | .
TGCAGTGCTAGAGATACCCATACTGGCTACACCTTC | CSARDTHTGYTF | TRBJ1-2 | few | TRBV20-1 | .
TGTGCCACCAGTGATTTCGGCAGGGGAGGGGAGACCCAGTACTTC | CATSDFGRGGETQYF | TRBJ2-5 | once | TRBV24-1 | .
TGTGCCAGCAGCTCAATCAGCGGGAGGTACTACAATGAGCAGTTCTTC | CASSSISGRYYNEQFF | TRBJ2-1 | few | TRBV7-2 | TRBD2
TGTGCCAGCAGCTTTTTACCCCGTCTAGCCAAAAACATTCAGTACTTC | CASSFLPRLAKNIQYF | TRBJ2-4 | . | TRBV11-2 | .
TGTGCCAGCAGCCAAGGCGGGACTAGCTATGGAGATACGCAGTATTTT | CASSQGGTSYGDTQYF | TRBJ2-3 | . | TRBV14 | TRBD2
TGTGCCAGCAGCCTGCTGGGGTACGAGCAGTACTTC | CASSLLGYEQYF | TRBJ2-7 | . | TRBV7-9 | .
TGTGCCAGCAGCTTAGGTCCGCGGGCTACGCAGTATTTT | CASSLGPRATQYF | TRBJ2-3 | . | TRBV7-8 | .
TGTGCCATCAGTGAGACTATCCGGGACATCTATGGCTACACCTTC | CAISETIRDIYGYTF | TRBJ1-2 | many | TRBV10-3 | .
TGCAGTGCTAGAAAAGGTGGCCGGGAGGGTTTCGGGTACGAGCAGTACTTC | CSARKGGREGFGYEQYF | TRBJ2-7 | many | TRBV20-1 | TRBD2
TGTGCCAGCAGCCAAGACCGAAGACAGGCGAGTTCACCCCTCCACTTT | CASSQDRRQASSPLHF | TRBJ1-6 | many | TRBV3-1 | .
TGTGCCAGCAGTTACTTGGACGGCAAAAACATTCAGTACTTC | CASSYLDGKNIQYF | TRBJ2-4 | many | TRBV6-5 | .
TGCAGTGCTAGAGATAGGAGGGGGCTTAGTTTGAATGAGCAGTTCTTC | CSARDRRGLSLNEQFF | TRBJ2-1 | few | TRBV20-1 | .
TGTGCCAGCAGCCATGACAGGGCGGAGACCCAGTACTTC | CASSHDRAETQYF | TRBJ2-5 | many | TRBV7-8 | TRBD1
TGTGCCAGCAGCCAAGACCGGGGGGGCCGAACGCCCGATACGCAGTATTTT | CASSQDRGGRTPDTQYF | TRBJ2-3 | many | TRBV3-1 | TRBD2
TGCGCCAGCAGCTTGGAGGCAGCAGCTAACTATGGCTACACCTTC | CASSLEAAANYGYTF | TRBJ1-2 | many | TRBV5-1 | .
TGCGCCAGCAGCCAAGATCTGGGGAAGCCCCAGCATTTT | CASSQDLGKPQHF | TRBJ1-5 | many | TRBV4-3 | .
TGTGCCAGCCTTGGGGACGGTTACGAGCAGTACTTC | CASLGDGYEQYF | TRBJ2-7 | few | TRBV27 | .
TGTGCCAGCAGCCCCACCAGCGGGAGCGACACAGATACGCAGTATTTT | CASSPTSGSDTDTQYF | TRBJ2-3 | . | TRBV7-9 | TRBD2
TGTGCCAGCAGCCCACCGGGACAGGGTGACTATGGCTACACCTTC | CASSPPGQGDYGYTF | TRBJ1-2 | . | TRBV7-9 | TRBD1
TGTGCCAGCAGTTTAACATACAGGGCTAACACTGAAGCTTTCTTT | CASSLTYRANTEAFF | TRBJ1-1 | . | TRBV12-3/TRBV12-4 | .
TGTGCCAGCAGTTTTTCGGCGGGCCAAATGAATTACAATGAGCAGTTCTTC | CASSFSAGQMNYNEQFF | TRBJ2-1 | many | TRBV12-3/TRBV12-4 | .
TGTGCCAGCAGTTTATCATGGGGGAGTTCTGGAAACACCATATATTTT | CASSLSWGSSGNTIYF | TRBJ1-3 | . | TRBV27 | .